One sample yielded the 5 T cell receptor beta chains listed below, sequenced in a study of control samples from healthy donors and cancer patients. TCRdb's copy holds only in-frame clones and misses some; the assay was immunoSEQ multiplex PCR. The repertoire holds under 200,000 clones, with nearly 96% as singletons. The sequenced material came from blood. Receptors were obtained from a woman aged 25 to 39 in good health.

The CDR3 bases are TGTGCCAGCAGTGAGGGACAGAGTAATTCACCCCTCCACTTT. It yields the protein CASSEGQSNSPLHF. This rearrangement joins TRBV28 to TRBJ1-6, with 7 positions matching TRBD1. The CDR3 runs to 14 residues. V was pared by 5 bases and J by 6 bases, with 4 bases of the junction left unmatched. CDR1 is MDHEN, CDR2 SYDVKM, per germline.

The genes are TRBV25-1 and TRBJ2-3, with a tentative D call TRBD1 (5 bases). Between the trimmed V and J ends, which lost 3 bases and 0 bases, there was a span of 13 bases. Germline V gene sequence: CDR1 MGHDK, CDR2 SYGVNS. The CDR3 is 16 residues long. As DNA, the CDR3 is TGTGCCAGCAGTGATCCGCCAGGGTCTAGCACAGATACGCAGTATTTT. Translated, it gives CASSDPPGSSTDTQYF.

This chain connects TRBV10-3 to TRBJ1-1; 7 nucleotides align to TRBD1. J gave up 4 bases and V 6 bases, and 2 bases lay outside the gene matches. The CDR3 consists of 12 residues. From germline, CDR1 is ENHRY and CDR2 SYGVKD. CDR3 sequence (DNA): TGTGCCATCAGGGGACAGTCCACTGAAGCTTTCTTT. This translates into CAIRGQSTEAFF.

The rearrangement uses TRBV15 and TRBJ1-5, with D perhaps TRBD1 (5 bases). The CDR3 extends over 14 amino acids. V gave up 6 bases and J gave up 4 bases, with 13 bases separating them. Germline CDR1 is LNHNV and CDR2 is YYDKDF (reference sequence). CDR3 amino acids: CATSGGARNQPQHF. CDR3 DNA sequence: TGTGCCACCAGTGGAGGGGCAAGGAATCAGCCCCAGCATTTT.

The chain couples TRBV7-8 to TRBJ1-6; D gene uncertain. V gave up 4 bases and J gave up 6 bases, with 10 bases separating them. CDR3 length: 14 amino acids. The germline V gene encodes CDR1 SGHVS and CDR2 FQNEAQ. The CDR3: CASSSLGPNSPLHF. The CDR3 DNA is TGTGCCAGCAGCTCTTTGGGCCCTAATTCACCCCTCCACTTT.